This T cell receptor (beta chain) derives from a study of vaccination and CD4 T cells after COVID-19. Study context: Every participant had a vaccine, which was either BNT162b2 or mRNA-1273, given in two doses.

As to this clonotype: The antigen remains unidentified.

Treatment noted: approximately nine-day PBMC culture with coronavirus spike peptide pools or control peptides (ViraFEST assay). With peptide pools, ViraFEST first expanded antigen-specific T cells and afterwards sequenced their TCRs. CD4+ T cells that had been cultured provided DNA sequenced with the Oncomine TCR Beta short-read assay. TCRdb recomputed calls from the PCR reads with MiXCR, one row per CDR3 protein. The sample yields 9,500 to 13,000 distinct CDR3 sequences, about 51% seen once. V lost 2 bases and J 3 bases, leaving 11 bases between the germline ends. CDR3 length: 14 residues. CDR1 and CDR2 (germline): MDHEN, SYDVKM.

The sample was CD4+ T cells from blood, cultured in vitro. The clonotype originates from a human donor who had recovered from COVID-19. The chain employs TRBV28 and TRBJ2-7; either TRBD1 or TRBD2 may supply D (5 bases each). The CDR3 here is CASSLGASSYEQYF. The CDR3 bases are TGTGCCAGCAGTTTAGGGGCTAGCAGCTACGAGCAGTACTTC.